This is a list of T cell receptor beta chains from one sample in a study of cytomegalovirus exposure and HLA in healthy donors. Libraries were prepared by immunoSEQ multiplex PCR; TCRdb keeps only in-frame clonotypes and omits some of them. The table lists approximately 180,000 clones, around 83% of them singletons. Specimen: PBMCs. These receptors were collected from a woman in her thirties or forties in good health and CMV-seronegative. Each CDR3 is given with its conserved first and last residue. A D gene is named only where the DNA matches it firmly. The size entry is marked missing in some rows and otherwise reads once, few, many or a size class.

>16|TRBV9|TRBD1|.|TRBJ1-3
TGTGCCAGCACCCTATCACAGGGGGTGGCTGGAAACACCATATATTTT
CASTLSQGVAGNTIYF
>14|TRBV4-1|TRBD1|.|TRBJ1-2
TGCGCCAGCAGCCTTGGACAGGGTCCCTTTACCTACACCTTC
CASSLGQGPFTYTF
>15|TRBV6-1|.|.|TRBJ1-4
TGTGCCAGCAGTTGGGGGACAAAAACTAATGAAAAACTGTTTTTT
CASSWGTKTNEKLFF
>11|TRBV2|.|.|TRBJ1-1
TGTGCCAGCACAGAGAACACTGAAGCTTTCTTT
CASTENTEAFF
>15|TRBV9|.|.|TRBJ2-2
TGTGCCAGCAGCGGAGGTAGCGGGAACACCGGGGAGCTGTTTTTT
CASSGGSGNTGELFF
>16|TRBV27|.|.|TRBJ2-1
TGTGCCAGCAACATGCGAGGAGCGGGCCACTACAATGAGCAGTTCTTC
CASNMRGAGHYNEQFF
>15|TRBV11-3|.|.|TRBJ1-1
TGTGCCAGCAGGTCAGTACAAACCATGAACACTGAAGCTTTCTTT
CASRSVQTMNTEAFF
>15|TRBV11-3|TRBD2|once|TRBJ2-1
TGTGCCAGCACGACCACTAGCGGGAGGGTGAATGAGCAGTTCTTC
CASTTTSGRVNEQFF
>14|TRBV6-1|TRBD1|.|TRBJ2-7
TGTGCCAGCACTTGGGACAGTAGCTCCTACGAGCAGTACTTC
CASTWDSSSYEQYF
>14|TRBV19|.|once|TRBJ2-7
TGTGCCAGTAGTCCACAGAACCACGACTACGAGCAGTACTTC
CASSPQNHDYEQYF
>15|TRBV6-1|TRBD1|.|TRBJ2-5
TGTGCCAGCAGTCCGGGACAGGGGGCAGGAGAGACCCAGTACTTC
CASSPGQGAGETQYF
>14|TRBV5-5|.|.|TRBJ1-1
TGTGCCAGCAGCTTGGGACACCAAAACACTGAAGCTTTCTTT
CASSLGHQNTEAFF
>15|TRBV5-1|.|.|TRBJ2-3
TGCGCCAGCAGCTCCGAGGCCCTCAGCACAGATACGCAGTATTTT
CASSSEALSTDTQYF
>16|TRBV7-3|TRBD2|.|TRBJ2-1
TGTGCCAGCAGCATATCCGGGACTAGCGGCCGAAATGAGCAGTTCTTC
CASSISGTSGRNEQFF
>13|TRBV30|TRBD1|.|TRBJ1-5
TGTGCCTGGGACAGGGGTCTAAATCAGCCCCAGCATTTT
CAWDRGLNQPQHF
>15|TRBV5-1|.|.|TRBJ2-5
TGCGCCAGCAGCTTGGTCTCCAGGGGTGAGGAGACCCAGTACTTC
CASSLVSRGEETQYF
>12|TRBV29-1|TRBD1|.|TRBJ1-2
TGCAGCGGGGACAGCGCCAACTATGGCTACACCTTC
CSGDSANYGYTF
>14|TRBV5-4|.|.|TRBJ1-2
TGTGCCAGCAGCTCTGCCGACTCCGGCTATGGCTACACCTTC
CASSSADSGYGYTF
>17|TRBV5-1|.|once|TRBJ1-3
TGCGCCAGCAGCCATGAGACAGGAGGAGCCACAGGAAACACCATATATTTT
CASSHETGGATGNTIYF
>13|TRBV7-3|.|.|TRBJ2-1
TGTGCCAGCAGCAGAGGACGGGGAAATGAGCAGTTCTTC
CASSRGRGNEQFF
>13|TRBV2|.|.|TRBJ1-1
TGTGCCAGCAGTCGAGGGGGAAACACTGAAGCTTTCTTT
CASSRGGNTEAFF
>16|TRBV6-6|.|.|TRBJ2-7
TGTGCCAGCAGCCGCTTGGGGAGCTCGACCTCCTACGAGCAGTACTTC
CASSRLGSSTSYEQYF
>16|TRBV2|.|.|TRBJ2-6
TGTGCCAGCAGTGGGGCAGGCCCCCCTGGGGCCAACGTCCTGACTTTC
CASSGAGPPGANVLTF
>15|TRBV7-2|.|.|TRBJ1-1
TGTGCCAGCAGCTCACCGGGCCGAAAAAGGGGTGAAGCTTTCTTT
CASSSPGRKRGEAFF
>14|TRBV7-9|TRBD1|few|TRBJ1-2
TGTGCCAGCAGCTTAAGGACAGGGGCCTATGGCTACACCTTC
CASSLRTGAYGYTF
>17|TRBV28|TRBD2|.|TRBJ2-5
TGTGCCAGCACGGGGACTAGCGGGAGGGCCCGGGGAAAGACCCAGTACTTC
CASTGTSGRARGKTQYF
>13|TRBV2|.|few|TRBJ2-3
TGTGCCAGCAAAATGACTAGCACAGATACGCAGTATTTT
CASKMTSTDTQYF
>14|TRBV5-1|.|.|TRBJ2-2
TGCGCCAGCAGCTTGGGCCAGGTCACCGGGGAGCTGTTTTTT
CASSLGQVTGELFF
>16|TRBV5-4|TRBD1|few|TRBJ1-3
TGTGCCAGCAGCACAGGGGGTCATAGCTCTGGAAACACCATATATTTT
CASSTGGHSSGNTIYF
>18|TRBV11-3|TRBD1|.|TRBJ2-6
TGTGCCAGCAGCAGATACGACAGGGAAAGCTCTGGGGCCAACGTCCTGACTTTC
CASSRYDRESSGANVLTF
>16|TRBV30|TRBD2|.|TRBJ2-2
TGTGCCTGGACCGTAAGCGGACTAGCGGGAGTGGGGGGAGCTGTTTTT
CAWTVSGLAGVGGAVF
>14|TRBV4-3|.|.|TRBJ2-1
TGCGCCAGCAGCCAAGACAGACAGTCCGATGAGCAGTTCTTC
CASSQDRQSDEQFF
>13|TRBV11-3|.|.|TRBJ2-4
TGTGCCAGCAGCTTAGGTACAGAAAACATTCAGTACTTC
CASSLGTENIQYF
>13|TRBV6-5|.|.|TRBJ1-5
TGTGCCAGCAGTAAAGGGGTGTGGCAGCCCCAGCATTTT
CASSKGVWQPQHF
>14|TRBV25-1|.|.|TRBJ1-6
TGTGCCAGCAGGTGGGAAGGGGGTAATTCACCCCTCCACTTT
CASRWEGGNSPLHF
>13|TRBV15|.|.|TRBJ1-1
TGTGCCACCAGCAGAGATAGGGGCACTGAAGCTTTCTTT
CATSRDRGTEAFF
>12|TRBV5-4|.|.|TRBJ2-5
TGTGCCAGCAGCTTGGCGGAAGAGACCCAGTACTTC
CASSLAEETQYF
>15|TRBV6-5|TRBD2|.|TRBJ2-1
TGTGCCAGCCGGGGACTAACGGGAGGGGACAATGAGCAGTTCTTC
CASRGLTGGDNEQFF
>15|TRBV2|TRBD1|once|TRBJ1-2
TGTGCCAGCGGTCGGGACAGGGGGAGGGTTCATGGCTACACCTTC
CASGRDRGRVHGYTF
>13|TRBV7-2|.|.|TRBJ2-3
TGTGCCAGCAGCTTACCTAGCACAGATACGCAGTATTTT
CASSLPSTDTQYF
>15|TRBV19|.|.|TRBJ2-2
TGTGCCAGTAGTACCCAGGAATCCTACACCGGGGAGCTGTTTTTT
CASSTQESYTGELFF
>17|TRBV5-4|TRBD2|.|TRBJ2-1
TGTGCCAGCAGCCAGGGACTAGCGGGAGGGGGTAGGAATGAGCAGTTCTTC
CASSQGLAGGGRNEQFF
>17|TRBV19|.|.|TRBJ1-2
TGTGCCAGTAGTTTAAACAGGGTGGGTCCTGCGAACTATGGCTACACCTTC
CASSLNRVGPANYGYTF
>13|TRBV7-2|.|.|TRBJ1-1
TGTGCCAGCAGCTTAGTCCCGAGAACTGAAGCTTTCTTT
CASSLVPRTEAFF
>13|TRBV7-9|.|few|TRBJ1-5
TGTGCCAGCAGCTATGTAGGGGGTCAGCCCCAGCATTTT
CASSYVGGQPQHF
>15|TRBV11-3|TRBD1|.|TRBJ2-3
TGTGCCAGCAGTTCAGGGGGCCTTAGCACAGATACGCAGTATTTT
CASSSGGLSTDTQYF
>14|TRBV7-9|TRBD1|.|TRBJ1-2
TGTGCCAGCAGCTTCAACAGGGGGCGCAGTGGCTACACCTTC
CASSFNRGRSGYTF
>19|TRBV4-3|TRBD2|few|TRBJ2-3
TGCGCCAGCAGCCAAGATTCACTAGCGGGAGTTGGTGGCACAGATACGCAGTATTTT
CASSQDSLAGVGGTDTQYF
>16|TRBV13|TRBD2|.|TRBJ2-1
TGTGCCAGCAGCTTAGGTAGCGGGAGGGCCGGCAATGAGCAGTTCTTC
CASSLGSGRAGNEQFF
>14|TRBV2|TRBD1|.|TRBJ1-2
TGTGCCAGCACCGCTGACAGGGGAAACGATGGCTACACCTTC
CASTADRGNDGYTF